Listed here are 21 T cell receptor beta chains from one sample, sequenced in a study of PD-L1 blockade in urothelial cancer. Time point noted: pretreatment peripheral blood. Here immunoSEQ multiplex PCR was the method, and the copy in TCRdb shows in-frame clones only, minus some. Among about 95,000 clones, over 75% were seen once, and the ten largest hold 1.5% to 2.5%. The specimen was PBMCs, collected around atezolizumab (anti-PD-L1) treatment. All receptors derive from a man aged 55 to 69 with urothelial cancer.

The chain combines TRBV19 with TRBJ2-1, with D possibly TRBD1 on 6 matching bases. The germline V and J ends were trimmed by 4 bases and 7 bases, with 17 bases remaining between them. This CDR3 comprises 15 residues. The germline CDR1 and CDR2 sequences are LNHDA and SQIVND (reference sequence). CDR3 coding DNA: TGTGCCAGTAGTAAAACACGGGACATAGTAAATGAGCAGTTCTTC. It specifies CASSKTRDIVNEQFF.

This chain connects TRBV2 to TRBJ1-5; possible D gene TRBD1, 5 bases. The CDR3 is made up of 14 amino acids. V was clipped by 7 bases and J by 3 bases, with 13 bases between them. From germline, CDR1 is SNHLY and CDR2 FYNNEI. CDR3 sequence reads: CASTLTEHNQPQHF. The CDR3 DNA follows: TGTGCCAGCACTCTGACAGAGCACAATCAGCCCCAGCATTTT.

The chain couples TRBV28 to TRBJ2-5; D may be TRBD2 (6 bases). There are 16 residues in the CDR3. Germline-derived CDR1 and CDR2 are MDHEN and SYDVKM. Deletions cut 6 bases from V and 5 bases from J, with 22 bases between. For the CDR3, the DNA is TGTGCCAGCAGAAAAGGACCCAAAACAGGAGGGGAGACCCAGTACTTC. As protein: CASRKGPKTGGETQYF.

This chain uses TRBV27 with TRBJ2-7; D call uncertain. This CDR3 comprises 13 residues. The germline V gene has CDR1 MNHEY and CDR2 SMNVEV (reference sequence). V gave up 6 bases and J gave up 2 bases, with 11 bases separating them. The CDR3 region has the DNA TGTGCCAGCAGCTCAGGTACGACCTACGAGCAGTACTTC. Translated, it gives CASSSGTTYEQYF.

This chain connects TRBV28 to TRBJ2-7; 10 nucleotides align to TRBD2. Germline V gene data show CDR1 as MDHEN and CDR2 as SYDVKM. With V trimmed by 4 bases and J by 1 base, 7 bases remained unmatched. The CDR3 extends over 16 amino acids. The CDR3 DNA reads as TGTGCCAGCAGTTCCCCGGCTAGCGGGAGTTCCTACGAGCAGTACTTC. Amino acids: CASSSPASGSSYEQYF. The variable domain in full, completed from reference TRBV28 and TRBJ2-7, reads DVKVTQSSRYLVKRTGEKVFLECVQDMDHENMFWYRQDPGLGLRLIYFSYDVKMKEKGDIPEGYSVSREKKERFSLILESASTNQTSMYLCASSSPASGSSYEQYFGPGTRLTVT.

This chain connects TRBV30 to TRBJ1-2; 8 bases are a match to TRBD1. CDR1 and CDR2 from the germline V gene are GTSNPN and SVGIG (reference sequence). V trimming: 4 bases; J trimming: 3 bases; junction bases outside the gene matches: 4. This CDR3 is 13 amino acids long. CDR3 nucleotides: TGTGCCTGGAAAGGACAGGGCGACTATGGCTACACCTTC. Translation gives CAWKGQGDYGYTF.

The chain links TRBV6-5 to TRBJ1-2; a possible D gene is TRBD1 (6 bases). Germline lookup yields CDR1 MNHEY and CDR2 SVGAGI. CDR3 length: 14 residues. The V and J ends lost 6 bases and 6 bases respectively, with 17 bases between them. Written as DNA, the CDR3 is TGTGCCAGCAGCCCTACAGGGCCGACCCATGGCTACACCTTC. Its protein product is CASSPTGPTHGYTF.

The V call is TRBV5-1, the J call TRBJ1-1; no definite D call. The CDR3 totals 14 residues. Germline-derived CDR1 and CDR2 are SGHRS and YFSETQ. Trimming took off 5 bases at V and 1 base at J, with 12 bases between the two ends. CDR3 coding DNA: TGCGCCAGCAGTGGGAGCAGACCGAACACTGAAGCTTTCTTT. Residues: CASSGSRPNTEAFF.

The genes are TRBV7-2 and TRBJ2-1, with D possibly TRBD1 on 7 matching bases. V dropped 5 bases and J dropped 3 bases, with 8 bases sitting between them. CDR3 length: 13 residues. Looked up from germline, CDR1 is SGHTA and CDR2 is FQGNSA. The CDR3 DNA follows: TGTGCCAGCAGCCAGGGGGGCTACAATGAGCAGTTCTTC. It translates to CASSQGGYNEQFF.

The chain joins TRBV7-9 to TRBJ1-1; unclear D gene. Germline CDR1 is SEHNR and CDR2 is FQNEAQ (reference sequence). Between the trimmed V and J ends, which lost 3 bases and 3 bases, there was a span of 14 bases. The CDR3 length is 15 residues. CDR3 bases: TGTGCCAGCAGCTTGGGCTCCGCGCGGGACACTGAAGCTTTCTTT. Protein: CASSLGSARDTEAFF.

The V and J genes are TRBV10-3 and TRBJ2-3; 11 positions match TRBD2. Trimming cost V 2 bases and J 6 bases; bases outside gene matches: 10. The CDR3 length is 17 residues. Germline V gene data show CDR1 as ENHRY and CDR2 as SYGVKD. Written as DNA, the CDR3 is TGTGCCATCAGTGAGCGGATAGCGGGGGGGATTGGGGATACGCAGTATTTT. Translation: CAISERIAGGIGDTQYF.

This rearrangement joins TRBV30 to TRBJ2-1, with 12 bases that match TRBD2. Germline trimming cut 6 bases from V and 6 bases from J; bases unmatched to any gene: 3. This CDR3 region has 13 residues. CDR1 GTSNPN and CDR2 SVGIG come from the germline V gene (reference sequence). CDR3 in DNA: TGTGCCTGTCTAGCGGGAGGGACCAATGAGCAGTTCTTC. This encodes CACLAGGTNEQFF.

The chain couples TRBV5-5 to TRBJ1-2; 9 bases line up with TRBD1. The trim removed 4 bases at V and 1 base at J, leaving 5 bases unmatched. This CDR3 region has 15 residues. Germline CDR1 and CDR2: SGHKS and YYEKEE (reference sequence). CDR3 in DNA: TGTGCCAGCAGCCGACAGGGGGTATATAACTATGGCTACACCTTC. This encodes CASSRQGVYNYGYTF.

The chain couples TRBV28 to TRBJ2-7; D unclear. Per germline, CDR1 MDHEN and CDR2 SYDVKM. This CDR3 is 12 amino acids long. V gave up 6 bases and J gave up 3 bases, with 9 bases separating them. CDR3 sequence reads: CASSLMIYEQYF. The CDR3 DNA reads TGTGCCAGCAGCCTAATGATCTACGAGCAGTACTTC.

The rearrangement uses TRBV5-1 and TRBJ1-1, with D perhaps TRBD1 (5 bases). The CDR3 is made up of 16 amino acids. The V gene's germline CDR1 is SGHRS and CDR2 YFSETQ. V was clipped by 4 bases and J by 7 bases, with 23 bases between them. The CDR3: CASSKGAKDGRGEAFF. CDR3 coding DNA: TGCGCCAGCAGCAAGGGAGCAAAGGACGGGAGGGGTGAAGCTTTCTTT.

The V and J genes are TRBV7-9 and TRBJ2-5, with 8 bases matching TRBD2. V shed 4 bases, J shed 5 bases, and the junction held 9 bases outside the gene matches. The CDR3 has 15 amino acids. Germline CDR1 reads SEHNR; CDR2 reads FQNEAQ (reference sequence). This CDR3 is CASSSLADLQETQYF. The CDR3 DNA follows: TGTGCCAGCAGCTCACTAGCGGACCTGCAGGAGACCCAGTACTTC.

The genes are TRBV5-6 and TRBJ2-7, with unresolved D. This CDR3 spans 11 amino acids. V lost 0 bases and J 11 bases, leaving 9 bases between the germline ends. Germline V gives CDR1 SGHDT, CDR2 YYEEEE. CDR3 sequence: CASSLAEVEYF. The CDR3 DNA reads TGTGCCAGCAGCTTGGCCGAGGTTGAGTACTTC.

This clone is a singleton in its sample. As DNA, the CDR3 is TGTGCCAGCAGTAGCTCCGGGGGCTACAATGAGCAGTTCTTC. It is translated as CASSSSGGYNEQFF. The rearrangement links TRBV6-7 to TRBJ2-1; D possibly corresponds to TRBD2 (6 bases). TRBV6-7 is given ORF status, its function remaining uncertain. V shed 5 bases and J shed 3 bases, with 11 bases lying between them. This CDR3 has 14 amino acids.

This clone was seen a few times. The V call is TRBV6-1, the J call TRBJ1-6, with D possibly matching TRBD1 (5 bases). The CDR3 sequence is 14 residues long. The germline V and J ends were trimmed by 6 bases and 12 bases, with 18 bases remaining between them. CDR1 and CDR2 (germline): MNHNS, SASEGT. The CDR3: CASSLAPGMRPLHF. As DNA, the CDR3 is TGTGCCAGCAGCCTCGCTCCAGGGATGAGACCCCTCCACTTT.

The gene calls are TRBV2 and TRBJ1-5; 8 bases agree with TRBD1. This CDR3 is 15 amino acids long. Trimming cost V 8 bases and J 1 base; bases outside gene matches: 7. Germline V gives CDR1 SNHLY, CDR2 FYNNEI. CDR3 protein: CASVRDRMSNQPQHF. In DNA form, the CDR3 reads TGTGCCAGCGTCCGGGACAGGATGAGCAATCAGCCCCAGCATTTT.

The CDR3 nucleotides are TGCGCCAGCAGTGATACAGGGCAATATGGCTACACCTTC. It encodes CASSDTGQYGYTF. The chain carries TRBV5-1 and TRBJ1-2; TRBD1 is a possible D gene (6 bases). Germline loops: CDR1 SGHRS, CDR2 YFSETQ. The germline V and J ends were trimmed by 5 bases and 5 bases, with 13 bases remaining between them. This CDR3 is built from 13 residues.